The 27 T cell receptor beta chains reported below all come from one sample, sequenced in a study of memory CD4+ T cells and cytomegalovirus serostatus. Single viable CD3+CD4+CD8-CD45RO+ cells were sorted as the memory CD4+ T cells. Libraries were prepared by immunoSEQ multiplex PCR; TCRdb keeps only in-frame clonotypes and omits some of them. Of about 48,000 clones detected, around 80% appear once; the ten largest clones hold 0.75% to 0.9%. The sequenced sample was memory CD4+ T cells from blood. The receptors here all came from an adult in good health and CMV-seronegative.

A word on this clone: The junction shows a germline mismatch at one end, possibly a read error. The chain joins TRBV7-9 to TRBJ2-2; D is uncertain. Germline V lookup: CDR1 SEHNR, CDR2 FQNEAQ (reference sequence). The CDR3 is made up of 13 amino acids. This chain's CDR3 is CASSFSKTGELFF. The CDR3 nucleotides read TGTGCCAGCAGCTTTTCGAAGACCGGGGAGCTGTTTTTT.

This chain uses TRBV28 with TRBJ1-5; TRBD1 is a possible D gene (6 bases). This CDR3 spans 15 amino acids. CDR1 MDHEN and CDR2 SYDVKM come from the germline V gene. V was clipped by 4 bases and J by 7 bases, with 17 bases between them. In DNA, the CDR3 is TGTGCCAGCAGTTCACAGAGGGGGGCCGGGCAGCCCCAGCATTTT. Translation gives CASSSQRGAGQPQHF.

V usage is TRBV6-5 and J usage is TRBJ1-2, with no clear D. Germline-derived CDR1 and CDR2 are MNHEY and SVGAGI. This CDR3 region has 12 residues. Trimming took 4 bases from V and 4 from J, leaving 7 bases between them. For the CDR3, the DNA is TGTGCCAGCAGTTCCGGGAGCTATGGCTACACCTTC. Translation: CASSSGSYGYTF.

J is TRBJ2-7 and V is TRBV28; D gene ambiguous. V was trimmed by 5 bases and J by 3 bases, leaving 8 bases between them. The CDR3 is 12 amino acids. CDR1 is MDHEN and CDR2 is SYDVKM in the germline V gene. The CDR3 DNA sequence: TGTGCCAGCAGTCCTCTAGACTACGAGCAGTACTTC. Its translation: CASSPLDYEQYF.

CDR3 nucleotides: TGTGCCAGCAGCCGTTCTGGGCGGGCGGGAGATACGCAGTATTTT. Protein: CASSRSGRAGDTQYF. The chain is built from TRBV6-5 and TRBJ2-3; D is possibly TRBD2 (5 bases). V lost 6 bases and J 5 bases, leaving 18 bases between the germline ends. Germline CDR1 is MNHEY and CDR2 is SVGAGI. This CDR3 spans 15 amino acids.

This clone came up once. The CDR3 sequence is CASSLGLQDDYEQYF. The DNA of the CDR3 is TGTGCCAGCAGCTTGGGCCTACAGGACGACTACGAGCAGTACTTC. J is TRBJ2-7 and V is TRBV5-4; D is possibly TRBD1 (5 bases). Trimming removed 0 bases at V and 3 bases at J, with 13 bases between. The CDR3 has 15 residues. Germline V gene lookup returns CDR1 SGHNT and CDR2 YYREEE (reference sequence).

This clone was seen a few times. This chain joins TRBV5-8 and TRBJ2-2; TRBD2 aligns across 7 bases. The germline CDR1 and CDR2 sequences are SGHTS and YDEGEE. V lost 1 base to trimming and J lost 2 bases; unmatched junction nucleotides: 5. This CDR3 is built from 16 residues. The CDR3 DNA reads TGTGCCAGCAGCTTGTGGGCTAGCGGCAACACCGGGGAGCTGTTTTTT. Translated: CASSLWASGNTGELFF.

This chain uses TRBV9 with TRBJ1-2; the D is unclear. The CDR3 spans 12 residues. Trimming removed 7 bases from V and 3 bases from J, with 10 bases in between. Germline lookup yields CDR1 SGDLS and CDR2 YYNGEE. This CDR3 is CASGPKDYGYTF. The CDR3 DNA sequence: TGTGCCAGCGGACCGAAGGACTATGGCTACACCTTC.

The V and J genes are TRBV5-1 and TRBJ2-7; 11 nucleotides match TRBD1. Germline CDR1 SGHRS, CDR2 YFSETQ. CDR3 length: 16 residues. V shed 4 bases and J 3 bases; nucleotides not matched to a gene: 9. The CDR3 loop is CASSGDAGTGGYEQYF. The CDR3 DNA sequence: TGCGCCAGCAGCGGTGATGCCGGGACAGGGGGCTACGAGCAGTACTTC.

For the CDR3, the DNA is TGTGCCATCAGTGAAAACAGGGGCTCCTACGAGCAGTACTTC. Translation: CAISENRGSYEQYF. J is TRBJ2-7 and V is TRBV10-3; 7 positions match TRBD1. The V gene's germline CDR1 is ENHRY and CDR2 SYGVKD. The CDR3 is 14 residues long. The J segment lost 0 bases and the V segment lost 3 bases, leaving 2 bases of the junction unmatched.

The chain has TRBV10-2 and TRBJ1-1; D possibly corresponds to TRBD1 (6 bases). Trimming removed 8 bases from V and 0 bases from J, with 7 bases in between. Germline V gene data show CDR1 as WSHSY and CDR2 as SAAADI. This CDR3 contains 12 residues. The CDR3 sequence: CASGQLNTEAFF. CDR3 nucleotide sequence: TGCGCCAGCGGACAGCTGAACACTGAAGCTTTCTTT.

This clone was found a few times. This chain uses TRBV11-2 with TRBJ2-7; TRBD1 matches 8 bases. CDR3 length: 15 amino acids. From germline, CDR1 is SGHAT and CDR2 FQNNGV. J was trimmed by 5 bases and V by 4 bases; bases with no gene match: 10. The CDR3 loop reads CASSSQGRGRDEQYF. CDR3 nucleotide sequence: TGTGCCAGCAGCTCCCAAGGCAGGGGGCGGGACGAGCAGTACTTC. The full variable domain, completed using reference TRBV11-2 and TRBJ2-7, is EAGVAQSPRYKIIEKRQSVAFWCNPISGHATLYWYQQILGQGPKLLIQFQNNGVVDDSQLPKDRFSAERLKGVDSTLKIQPAKLEDSAVYLCASSSQGRGRDEQYFGPGTRLTVT.

A single count supports this clone. The chain combines TRBV19 with TRBJ1-6; weak D call: TRBD1 (6 bases). This CDR3 is 15 amino acids long. From germline, CDR1 is LNHDA and CDR2 SQIVND (reference sequence). V lost 11 bases and J lost 7, with 21 bases in between. CDR3 nucleotides: TGTGCCTCCCTGGCCGGGACAAGGAAAAATTCACCCCTCCACTTT. It codes for CASLAGTRKNSPLHF.

The V gene is TRBV11-2, the J gene TRBJ2-1; D might be TRBD1 or TRBD2, each matching 6 bases. V was shortened by 1 base and J by 8 bases, with 18 bases between the two germline ends. Germline V lookup: CDR1 SGHAT, CDR2 FQNNGV. This CDR3 spans 16 amino acids. CDR3 loop: CASSLALTGRRDEQFF. The CDR3 DNA sequence: TGTGCCAGCAGCTTAGCCCTAACAGGGAGGAGGGATGAGCAGTTCTTC.

This clone came up a few times. The rearrangement joins TRBV7-9 to TRBJ2-7; D is uncertain. The germline V gene encodes CDR1 SEHNR and CDR2 FQNEAQ (reference sequence). V shed 5 bases and J shed 12 bases, with 20 bases lying between them. There are 13 residues in the CDR3. The CDR3, as DNA: TGTGCCAGCAGCCTATCCACTCCAGGCCTAGGGTACTTC. It encodes CASSLSTPGLGYF.

The rearrangement uses TRBV11-2 and TRBJ2-3; D not resolved. This CDR3 spans 14 amino acids. CDR1 is SGHAT, CDR2 FQNNGV, per germline. Trimming took 2 bases from V and 6 from J, leaving 12 bases between them. The chain's CDR3 is CASSLTHGADTQYF. CDR3 sequence (DNA): TGTGCCAGCAGCTTAACCCATGGAGCGGATACGCAGTATTTT.

The chain uses TRBV5-4 and TRBJ2-3; TRBD1 is a possible D gene (6 bases). Germline CDR1 and CDR2: SGHNT and YYREEE (reference sequence). V was clipped by 5 bases and J by 4 bases, with 14 bases between them. CDR3 length: 14 amino acids. As DNA, the CDR3 is TGTGCCAGCAGGATAGGGGGTAATTCAGATACGCAGTATTTT. Translated: CASRIGGNSDTQYF.

V gene TRBV25-1 combines with J gene TRBJ1-4, with D unclear. Deletions cut 6 bases from V and 4 bases from J, with 6 bases between. Germline CDR1 MGHDK, CDR2 SYGVNS. The CDR3 contains 12 residues. The CDR3 reads CASRSYNEKLFF. DNA of the CDR3: TGTGCCAGCAGATCTTATAATGAAAAACTGTTTTTT.

The rearrangement joins TRBV7-9 to TRBJ1-2, with 7 bases lining up with TRBD1. Germline CDR1 SEHNR, CDR2 FQNEAQ (reference sequence). The V and J ends lost 5 bases and 3 bases, in that order; junction bases with no gene match: 9. CDR3 length: 15 residues. Written as DNA, the CDR3 is TGTGCCAGCAGCCGCGACAGGGCAGCGGACTATGGCTACACCTTC. This sequence encodes CASSRDRAADYGYTF.

Concerning this clone itself: The junction departs from the called germline gene at one end, perhaps through a read error. The chain couples TRBV10-2 to TRBJ2-7; perhaps TRBD2 as D (5 bases). Germline loops: CDR1 WSHSY, CDR2 SAAADI. The CDR3 runs 11 residues. CDR3 in amino acids: CASSEGGQNSF. CDR3 coding DNA: TGCGCCAGCAGTGAAGGAGGCCAGAACTCGTTC.

The chain is built from TRBV18 and TRBJ1-3, with D uncertain. The germline V and J ends were trimmed by 6 bases and 4 bases, with 16 bases remaining between them. CDR1 KGHSH and CDR2 LQKENI come from the germline V gene. The CDR3 runs to 15 residues. The CDR3, as DNA: TGTGCCAGCTCTCGGATTGGGGAAGTCGGAAACACCATATATTTT. Translated, it gives CASSRIGEVGNTIYF.

The rearrangement links TRBV30 to TRBJ2-1; D not resolved. The CDR3 runs 15 residues. The V gene's germline CDR1 is GTSNPN and CDR2 SVGIG (reference sequence). Trimming pared 0 bases from V and 6 bases from J, leaving 15 bases between. The CDR3 bases are TGTGCCTGGAGTGTAGTCACCCCCCCCGGCAATGAGCAGTTCTTC. Amino acids: CAWSVVTPPGNEQFF.

The V gene is TRBV27, the J gene TRBJ2-4, with a tentative D call TRBD2 (6 bases). V gave up 2 bases and J gave up 1 base, with 15 bases separating them. The V gene's germline CDR1 is MNHEY and CDR2 SMNVEV (reference sequence). The CDR3 consists of 17 residues. The CDR3 is CASSLMEGLGAKNIQYF. The CDR3 region has the DNA TGTGCCAGCAGTTTAATGGAGGGGCTTGGGGCCAAAAACATTCAGTACTTC.

V usage is TRBV10-3 and J usage is TRBJ1-2; the D is unclear. Per germline, CDR1 ENHRY and CDR2 SYGVKD. There are 12 residues in the CDR3. The V end was cut by 4 bases, the J end by 4 bases, with 7 bases between. The CDR3 region has the DNA TGTGCCATCAGTGGGGGTAGCTATGGCTACACCTTC. It codes for CAISGGSYGYTF.

This sequence joins TRBV19 and TRBJ1-1, with D uncertain. V shed 6 bases and J shed 0 bases, with 8 bases lying between them. Germline-derived CDR1 and CDR2 are LNHDA and SQIVND (reference sequence). The CDR3 runs to 13 residues. The DNA of the CDR3 is TGTGCCAGTAGCCAATACATGAACACTGAAGCTTTCTTT. It specifies CASSQYMNTEAFF.

CDR3 in amino acids: CASRHPSDGSYGYTF. CDR3 sequence (DNA): TGTGCCAGCAGGCATCCGTCGGACGGCAGCTATGGCTACACCTTC. The chain is built from TRBV5-5 and TRBJ1-2; D unresolved. Germline assignment: CDR1 SGHKS and CDR2 YYEKEE (reference sequence). This CDR3 spans 15 amino acids. V lost 5 bases and J 4 bases, leaving 18 bases between the germline ends.

The chain's CDR3 is CASSRTGLVDSEAFF. The CDR3 nucleotides are TGCGCCAGCAGCCGCACGGGGCTCGTGGATTCTGAAGCTTTCTTT. V usage is TRBV5-1 and J usage is TRBJ1-1; D may be TRBD1 (5 bases). The CDR3 length is 15 residues. Germline V CDR1 and CDR2: SGHRS, YFSETQ. V was cut by 4 bases and J by 6 bases, with 19 bases left in between.